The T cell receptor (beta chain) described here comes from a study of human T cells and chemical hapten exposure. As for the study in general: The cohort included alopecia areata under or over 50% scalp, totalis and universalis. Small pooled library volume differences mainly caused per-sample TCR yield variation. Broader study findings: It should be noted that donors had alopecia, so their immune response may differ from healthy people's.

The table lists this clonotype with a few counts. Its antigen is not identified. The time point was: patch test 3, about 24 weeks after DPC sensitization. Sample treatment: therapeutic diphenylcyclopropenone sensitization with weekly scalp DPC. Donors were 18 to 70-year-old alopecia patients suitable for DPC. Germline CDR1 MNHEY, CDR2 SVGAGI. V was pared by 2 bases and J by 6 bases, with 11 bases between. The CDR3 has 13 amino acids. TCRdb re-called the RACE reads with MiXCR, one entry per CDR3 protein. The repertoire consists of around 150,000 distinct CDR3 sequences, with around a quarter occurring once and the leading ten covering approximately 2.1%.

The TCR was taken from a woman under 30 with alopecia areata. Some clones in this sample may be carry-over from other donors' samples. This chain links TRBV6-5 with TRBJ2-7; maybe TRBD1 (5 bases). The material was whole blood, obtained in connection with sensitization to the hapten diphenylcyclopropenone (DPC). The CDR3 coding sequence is TGTGCCAGCAGTTACAGCAGGGCCGGCGAGCAGTACTTC. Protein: CASSYSRAGEQYF.